These T cell receptor beta chains were read from a single sample in a study of blood T cell repertoires in COVID-19. This table comes from immunoSEQ multiplex PCR, and its TCRdb copy is limited to in-frame clones, with some not included. The sample lists hundreds of thousands of clones; 86% were seen once. The sample was peripheral blood. The receptor source for this set is a woman younger than 45 with active or convalescent COVID-19. Both conserved end residues are trimmed from each CDR3. Fields, in order: D gene, J gene, V gene, clone size, CDR3 protein. D genes are given only for firm matches. Clone size, where shown, is once, few, many, or a class for clones that have expanded.

NA TRBJ1-1 TRBV18 NA ASSKTGGGATFNEAF
TRBD1 TRBJ1-2 TRBV15 NA ATSRDRQGAVVYT
TRBD2 TRBJ2-7 TRBV18 NA ASSPKRTSELREQY
TRBD1 TRBJ2-6 TRBV29-1 NA SSPLPGGAGANVLT
NA TRBJ2-5 TRBV5-4 NA ASSYTGIKETQY
TRBD2 TRBJ2-7 TRBV3-1/TRBV3-2 NA ASSQSLAGAEQY
TRBD1 TRBJ1-5 TRBV19 NA ASSIVFSDRVSYQPQH
TRBD2 TRBJ2-7 TRBV30 NA AWSDFRREGRGEQY
NA TRBJ2-1 TRBV5-4 NA ASSNAGARSYNEQF
NA TRBJ1-2 TRBV3-1/TRBV3-2 NA ASSQDGLAGNYGYT
TRBD2 TRBJ2-1 TRBV13 NA ASSSTTGTSGYNEQF
NA TRBJ2-1 TRBV3-1/TRBV3-2 NA ASSQVGGTHNEQF
TRBD1 TRBJ1-1 TRBV5-5 NA ASSTRTGANTEAF
NA TRBJ1-4 TRBV27 NA ASSTWGGPDQEKLF
TRBD1 TRBJ1-5 TRBV5-6 NA ASSWGGTVNQPQH
NA TRBJ2-5 TRBV11-2 NA ASSLGVVLGQETQY
NA TRBJ2-3 TRBV7-2 NA ASSPLKGVIDTQY
NA TRBJ1-3 TRBV6-1 NA ASSDRAGTGNTIY
TRBD1 TRBJ2-7 TRBV27 few ASSGTGLYEQY
TRBD1 TRBJ1-5 TRBV4-1 NA ASSQDTGVQPQH
TRBD2 TRBJ2-1 TRBV5-4 few ASSLGGLVAGNEQF
NA TRBJ1-2 TRBV25-1 few ASSESAGSYGYT
NA TRBJ1-2 TRBV2 NA ASSDGPTNYGYT
NA TRBJ1-1 TRBV6-1 NA ASSEREVKAF
NA TRBJ1-6 TRBV10-2 NA AISPTGIDNSPLH
TRBD2 TRBJ2-5 TRBV4-2 NA ASSLLAGAQETQY
NA TRBJ1-2 TRBV5-5 NA ASSLDAGNYGYT
NA TRBJ1-2 TRBV25-1 NA ASSSRGVAGMYYGYT
NA TRBJ2-7 TRBV28 NA ASSLLWASYEQY
NA TRBJ2-5 TRBV18 NA ASSRDFQETQY
NA TRBJ1-2 TRBV2 NA ASLPRGSGDYGYT
TRBD2 TRBJ2-1 TRBV18 NA ASSPPPFGEGYNEQF
NA TRBJ1-4 TRBV12-5 NA ASGLVAQGATNEKLF
TRBD1 TRBJ1-5 TRBV19 few ASLDLGQGYSNQPQH
TRBD1 TRBJ1-2 TRBV28 NA ASSLTGTGNGYT
NA TRBJ1-3 TRBV7-2 NA ASSSRDTFSGNTIY
NA TRBJ1-1 TRBV19 NA ASDDRRNTEAF